The rows below give T cell receptor beta chains drawn from one sample of a study of T cell repertoires in cytomegalovirus infection. Their antigens remain unidentified. From the reads, TCRdb called clonotypes with MiXCR, one entry per CDR3 protein. The sample has 750,000 to 900,000 distinct CDR3 sequences, 25% to 30% seen once. Source: cultured CD8+ T cells from PBMCs, taken from culture after CMV antigen stimulation. The receptors derive from a human donor in good health (CMV status not recorded). Some clones in this sample may be carry-over from other donors' samples. CDR3s include the opening cysteine and the closing phenylalanine or tryptophan. Each record gives: D gene, J gene, V gene, clone size, CDR3 protein, CDR3 DNA. A D gene is named only where the DNA matches it firmly. A clone size is listed for some rows: how often the clone was seen (once, few, many), or a class if it is expanded.

NA	TRBJ2-2	TRBV7-9	few	CASSLPLGLANTGELFF	TGTGCCAGCAGCTTACCCCTAGGTCTGGCGAACACCGGGGAGCTGTTTTTT
TRBD1	TRBJ2-7	TRBV7-9	few	CASSQGQGNEQYF	TGTGCCAGCAGCCAGGGACAGGGGAACGAGCAGTACTTC
NA	TRBJ2-1	TRBV7-8	many	CASSDGGNEQFF	TGTGCCAGCAGCGATGGAGGCAATGAGCAGTTCTTC
TRBD1	TRBJ1-5	TRBV7-9	NA	CASSLEGGAPTGANQPQHF	TGTGCCAGCAGCTTAGAAGGGGGGGCGCCGACAGGGGCTAATCAGCCCCAGCATTTT
TRBD1	TRBJ1-2	TRBV24-1	NA	CATSDSGDRAYGYTF	TGTGCCACCAGTGATTCCGGGGACAGGGCCTATGGCTACACCTTC
TRBD2	TRBJ2-1	TRBV6-6	NA	CASKSSGGADEQFF	TGTGCCAGCAAATCTAGCGGGGGGGCAGATGAGCAGTTCTTC
TRBD1	TRBJ1-1	TRBV28	few	CASSSPNRGTWNTEAFF	TGTGCCAGCAGTTCCCCGAACAGGGGGACCTGGAACACTGAAGCTTTCTTT
NA	TRBJ1-2	TRBV7-6	many	CASSFRAGDGYTF	TGTGCCAGCAGCTTCCGGGCCGGGGATGGCTACACCTTC
TRBD1	TRBJ2-1	TRBV4-2	few	CASSQGVQGHNEQFF	TGTGCCAGCAGCCAAGGGGTACAGGGGCACAATGAGCAGTTCTTC
NA	TRBJ2-5	TRBV7-6	NA	CASSLVRAGRGRYQETQYF	TGTGCCAGCAGCTTAGTACGGGCTGGCCGGGGCCGGTACCAAGAGACCCAGTACTTC
TRBD1	TRBJ2-6	TRBV19	NA	CASSFSLTGSGANVLTF	TGTGCCAGTAGTTTTTCTCTGACAGGGTCTGGGGCCAACGTCCTGACTTTC
NA	TRBJ1-2	TRBV4-3	NA	CASSPRWASYYGYTF	TGCGCCAGCAGCCCCCGGTGGGCCTCCTACTATGGCTACACCTTC
TRBD1	TRBJ2-1	TRBV6-1	few	CASSHGTDEQFF	TGTGCCAGCAGTCACGGGACAGATGAGCAGTTCTTC
TRBD1	TRBJ1-2	TRBV5-6	NA	CASSHGQGSYGYTF	TGTGCCAGCAGCCACGGACAGGGATCATATGGCTACACCTTC
TRBD2	TRBJ2-3	TRBV6-5	few	CASSYSSGGGTDTQYF	TGTGCCAGCAGTTACTCTAGCGGGGGAGGCACAGATACGCAGTATTTT
TRBD2	TRBJ2-5	TRBV10-3	few	CAISATSGGKETQYF	TGTGCCATCAGTGCGACTAGCGGGGGGAAAGAGACCCAGTACTTC
NA	TRBJ1-2	TRBV5-4	few	CASRPDNYGYTF	TGTGCCAGCAGACCAGATAACTATGGCTACACCTTC
NA	TRBJ2-1	TRBV5-6	NA	CASNLRGTLNEQFF	TGTGCCAGCAACTTGAGAGGGACCTTAAATGAGCAGTTCTTC
NA	TRBJ1-1	TRBV5-6	few	CASSPGTTEAFF	TGTGCCAGCAGCCCGGGGACAACTGAAGCTTTCTTT
NA	TRBJ2-2	TRBV4-2	NA	CASSQELGVGELFF	TGTGCCAGCAGCCAAGAACTGGGAGTCGGGGAGCTGTTTTTT
TRBD2	TRBJ2-5	TRBV6-8	NA	CANRGLAGGVETQYF	TGTGCCAACAGGGGACTAGCGGGGGGGGTAGAGACCCAGTACTTC
TRBD2	TRBJ2-2	TRBV4-1	few	CASSQDGTRTYTGELFF	TGCGCCAGCAGCCAAGATGGGACTAGAACTTACACCGGGGAGCTGTTTTTT
NA	TRBJ2-2	TRBV7-3	many	CASSFETNTGELFF	TGTGCCAGCAGCTTCGAGACTAACACCGGGGAGCTGTTTTTT
NA	TRBJ2-3	TRBV6-1	NA	CASSSTMTDTQYF	TGTGCCAGCAGTTCGACTATGACAGATACGCAGTATTTT
NA	TRBJ2-7	TRBV7-4	NA	CATTGTRDEQYF	TGTGCCACCACAGGAACAAGGGACGAGCAGTACTTC
NA	TRBJ1-2	TRBV9	few	CASSPQQGRNGYTF	TGTGCCAGCAGCCCACAGCAGGGGCGCAATGGCTACACCTTC
TRBD2	TRBJ2-3	TRBV7-9	NA	CASSFQSGGVDTQYF	TGTGCCAGCAGCTTTCAGAGCGGGGGGGTAGATACGCAGTATTTT
TRBD2	TRBJ2-1	TRBV4-1	NA	CASSFYEPGLADNEQFF	TGCGCCAGCAGCTTTTACGAACCGGGACTAGCGGACAATGAGCAGTTCTTC
NA	TRBJ1-1	TRBV5-5	NA	CASSFQGPLFGTEAFF	TGTGCCAGCAGCTTTCAGGGCCCCTTATTTGGGACTGAAGCTTTCTTT
NA	TRBJ1-1	TRBV7-9	few	CASSNRDSEAFF	TGTGCCAGCAGCAACCGGGACTCTGAAGCTTTCTTT
NA	TRBJ2-2	TRBV5-6	few	CASSLGLPTGELFF	TGTGCCAGCAGCTTGGGCCTCCCCACCGGGGAGCTGTTTTTT
NA	TRBJ2-6	TRBV5-1	few	CAFREGANVLTF	TGCGCCTTTCGGGAGGGGGCCAACGTCCTGACTTTC
NA	TRBJ2-1	TRBV7-9	NA	CASSQRTNPYNEQFF	TGTGCCAGCAGCCAAAGGACAAACCCCTACAATGAGCAGTTCTTC
NA	TRBJ2-2	TRBV10-3	few	CAIRTVPSRGTGELFF	TGTGCCATTAGGACAGTACCTTCCCGGGGCACCGGGGAGCTGTTTTTT
NA	TRBJ2-1	TRBV6-1	NA	CASGTRSGSYNEQFF	TGTGCCAGCGGAACACGATCGGGCTCCTACAATGAGCAGTTCTTC
TRBD2	TRBJ2-1	TRBV6-4	NA	CASSEERTSAYNEQFF	TGTGCCAGCAGTGAGGAGAGGACTAGCGCCTACAATGAGCAGTTCTTC
NA	TRBJ1-1	TRBV7-2	many	CASSLVAKREAFF	TGTGCCAGCAGCTTAGTTGCCAAAAGGGAAGCTTTCTTT
TRBD1	TRBJ1-6	TRBV6-5	NA	CAARGTGDLIKRSPLHF	TGTGCCGCCCGTGGGACAGGGGATCTGATTAAGAGGTCACCCCTCCACTTT
NA	TRBJ2-3	TRBV11-3	few	CASSTREGDDSASTDTQYF	TGTGCCAGCAGCACCAGAGAGGGGGATGACAGTGCTAGCACAGATACGCAGTATTTT
NA	TRBJ2-7	TRBV27	few	CASSLSKVYEQYF	TGTGCCAGCAGTTTAAGTAAGGTCTACGAGCAGTACTTC